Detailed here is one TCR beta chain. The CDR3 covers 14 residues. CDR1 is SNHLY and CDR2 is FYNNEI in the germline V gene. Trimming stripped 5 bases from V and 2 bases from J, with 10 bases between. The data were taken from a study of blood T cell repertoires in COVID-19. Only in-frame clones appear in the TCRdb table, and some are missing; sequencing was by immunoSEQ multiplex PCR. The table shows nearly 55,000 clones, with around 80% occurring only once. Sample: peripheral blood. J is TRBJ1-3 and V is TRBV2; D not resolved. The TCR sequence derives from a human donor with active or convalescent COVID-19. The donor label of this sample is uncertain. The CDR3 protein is CASSRAGTGNTIYF. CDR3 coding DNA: TGTGCCAGCAGTCGGGCGGGAACTGGAAACACCATATATTTT.